This T cell receptor beta chain was sequenced in a study of radiotherapy plus CTLA-4 blockade in lung cancer. Study-level results: The authors reported that early blood T cell clone dynamics, with interferon-beta, best predicted response. Radiotherapy was combined with ipilimumab, and tumor-derived TCR clones then expanded in blood.

Only in-frame clones appear in the TCRdb table, and some are missing; sequencing was by immunoSEQ multiplex PCR. The sample contains roughly 90,000 clones, approximately 79% of which appear only once. Chemo-refractory metastatic non-small-cell lung cancer patients were treated with focal radiation plus CTLA-4 blockade with ipilimumab. This clone has only a few counts. Its cognate antigen is unknown. The source of this sequence is a human donor with non-small cell lung cancer that progressed on radiotherapy plus ipilimumab. Sequencing used peripheral blood, obtained from a patient treated with radiotherapy plus ipilimumab.

The CDR3 sequence is CASSEGGRAGELFF. The DNA of the CDR3 is TGTGCCAGCAGTGAAGGGGGGAGGGCCGGGGAGCTGTTTTTT. V and J are TRBV28 and TRBJ2-2; maybe TRBD2 (7 bases). The V and J ends lost 5 bases and 6 bases respectively, with 13 bases between them. The CDR3 extends over 14 amino acids. Looked up from germline, CDR1 is MDHEN and CDR2 is SYDVKM.